This TCR beta chain was sequenced in a study of vaccination and CD4 T cells after COVID-19. As for the study in general: Either a CEFX pool, an HIV-1 Nef pool, or no peptide was added to control cultures. Study-level findings and limits: Median about 90% of reactive clones detected in convalescent patients emerged only post-vaccination. Median SARS-CoV-2-reactive clonotype numbers went from 21 to 38; this increase was not significant.

This clonotype has only a few counts. Its target is not known. Sequence data for DNA of cultured CD4+ T cells were generated by the Oncomine TCR Beta short-read assay. TCRdb ran MiXCR on the PCR reads and lists one entry per CDR3 protein. This sample has 11,000 or so distinct CDR3 sequences, with approximately 40% found just once. Sample treatment: roughly 11-day PBMC culture with coronavirus spike peptide pools or control peptides (ViraFEST assay). In the ViraFEST assay, peptide-pool expansion preceded TCR sequencing of expanded clonotypes. Sequences were obtained from CD4+ T cells from blood, cultured in vitro. This receptor was obtained from a human donor who had recovered from COVID-19.

Here the CDR3 reads CASSGVSGTEAFF. In DNA form, the CDR3 reads TGTGCCAGCAGTGGTGTGTCTGGCACTGAAGCTTTCTTT. The chain combines TRBV6-1 with TRBJ1-1; D uncertain. Per the germline V gene, CDR1 is MNHNS and CDR2 is SASEGT. V dropped 4 bases and J dropped 4 bases, with 10 bases sitting between them. The CDR3 is 13 residues long.